The 3 T cell receptor beta chains in this list originate from one sample, sequenced in a study of high-grade serous ovarian cancer treatment subgroups. The tumor samples were collected prior to definitive surgery or chemotherapy. Measured with immunoSEQ multiplex PCR; TCRdb has only the in-frame clones, and not every one. Among roughly 1,500 clones listed, more than 60% were seen once. The sequencing input was tumor tissue. All receptors come from a human donor with high-grade serous ovarian cancer.

This chain links TRBV12-5 with TRBJ2-5, with 12 bases fitting TRBD1. The junction had 6 bases not matched to a gene; V was cut back by 5 bases and J by 5 bases. In germline, CDR1 is LGHNT, CDR2 FRNRAP. This CDR3 is 15 amino acids long. CDR3 bases: TGTGCTAGTGGTCTCGGGACAGGGGGCCAGGAGACCCAGTACTTC. This gives the protein CASGLGTGGQETQYF.

In this sample, this clone turned up a few times. This rearrangement joins TRBV6-6 to TRBJ2-7; 9 bases are shared with TRBD2. The V gene end was trimmed by 8 bases and the J gene end by 4 bases; junction bases not matched to a gene: 6. This CDR3 is 13 amino acids long. The germline gives CDR1 MNHNY, CDR2 SVGAGI (reference sequence). CDR3 in DNA: TGTGCCAGCGACAATAGCGGGAGTTACGAGCAGTACTTC. Its protein is CASDNSGSYEQYF.

The chain carries TRBV11-2 and TRBJ1-4; D is perhaps TRBD1 (6 bases). The CDR3 totals 14 residues. The germline gives CDR1 SGHAT, CDR2 FQNNGV. With 3 bases removed from V and 7 bases from J, the gap between germline ends came to 12 bases. The DNA of the CDR3 is TGTGCCAGCAGCTTTGAGGGGGTGGGTGAAAAACTGTTTTTT. Translated, it gives CASSFEGVGEKLFF.